The clone carrying this T cell receptor beta chain has a single count. These data originate in a study of blood T cell repertoires in COVID-19. Across the whole study: The origin of the acute and convalescent COVID-19 samples was the United States, Italy and Spain. The analysed material was cDNA or gDNA that came from T cells, B-cell-depleted T cells, or PBMCs.

Original methodology: Amplification of reference gene primers was used by the study to estimate nucleated cell counts. Measured with immunoSEQ multiplex PCR; TCRdb has only the in-frame clones, and not every one. V and J calls plus clone size are reproduced from that table; the DNA served to infer D and trimming. In the table there are approximately 56,000 clones, 81% of which are singletons. The CDR3 extends over 13 amino acids. Germline assignment: CDR1 SEHNR and CDR2 FQNEAQ (reference sequence). V was clipped by 5 bases and J by 11 bases; unmatched bases: 8. Enrolled during active infection, Seattle patients were then followed longitudinally.

The sequenced sample consisted of peripheral blood. The rearrangement links TRBV7-9 to TRBJ1-4; 7 bases fit TRBD1. This receptor was obtained from a woman older than 75 with COVID-19, enrolled during active disease. The CDR3 DNA reads TGTGCCAGCAGCCCGACAGGGTTAAAGAAACTGTTTTTT. Protein sequence: CASSPTGLKKLFF.